One and the same sample provided the 27 T cell receptor beta chains below, sequenced in a study of cytomegalovirus exposure and HLA in healthy donors. Amplification used 60 Vbeta primers and 13 Jbeta primers. The table came from immunoSEQ multiplex PCR; TCRdb's copy has only in-frame clones and leaves some out. The sample has some 85,000 clones; about 70% are singletons. The specimen sequenced was PBMCs. Receptors originate from a man aged 40-50 years in good health and CMV-seronegative.

There are a few counts of this clone. CDR3 protein: CASSLLAVRRESPLHF. CDR3 bases: TGTGCCAGCAGCTTATTAGCCGTTCGGAGGGAGTCACCCCTCCACTTT. V usage is TRBV11-2 and J usage is TRBJ1-6; D is unclear. Germline CDR1 SGHAT, CDR2 FQNNGV. V was trimmed by 2 bases and J by 10 bases, leaving 18 bases between them. This CDR3 comprises 16 residues.

CDR3 DNA sequence: TGTGCCAGCTTGGAGGGGGCAGGGTGGGCCGGGGAGCTGTTTTTT. This sequence encodes CASLEGAGWAGELFF. The chain joins TRBV11-2 to TRBJ2-2; possibly TRBD1 for D (7 bases). Trimming removed 8 bases from V and 6 bases from J, with 19 bases in between. CDR3 length: 15 residues. The V gene's germline CDR1 is SGHAT and CDR2 FQNNGV.

The rearrangement uses TRBV6-4 and TRBJ2-3, with TRBD1 identical over 7 bases. The CDR3 is 15 amino acids. CDR1 and CDR2 from the germline V gene are MRHNA and SNTAGT. After removal of 7 bases from V and 2 bases from J, the junction contained 9 bases not matched to a gene. In DNA form, the CDR3 reads TGTGCCAGCACTAAGGGGGCTTCGGACACAGATACGCAGTATTTT. Translated, it gives CASTKGASDTDTQYF.

The chain carries TRBV19 and TRBJ2-7; D unclear. This CDR3 has 14 residues. Germline CDR1 reads LNHDA; CDR2 reads SQIVND (reference sequence). Trimming stripped 0 bases from V and 0 bases from J, with 6 bases between. This CDR3 reads CASSIDVSSYEQYF. The DNA for the CDR3 is TGTGCCAGTAGTATAGATGTCAGCTCCTACGAGCAGTACTTC. Filled out from reference TRBV19 and TRBJ2-7, the complete variable domain reads DGGITQSPKYLFRKEGQNVTLSCEQNLNHDAMYWYRQDPGQGLRLIYYSQIVNDFQKGDIAEGYSVSREKKESFPLTVTSAQKNPTAFYLCASSIDVSSYEQYFGPGTRLTVT.

The gene calls are TRBV7-9 and TRBJ1-2; D remains unclear. V lost 4 bases and J 3 bases, leaving 18 bases between the germline ends. CDR3 length: 16 amino acids. Per germline, CDR1 SEHNR and CDR2 FQNEAQ (reference sequence). The chain's CDR3 is CASSSVVTGWYYGYTF. The CDR3, as DNA: TGTGCCAGCAGCTCAGTCGTAACGGGTTGGTACTATGGCTACACCTTC.

V usage is TRBV9 and J usage is TRBJ2-3, with D possibly matching TRBD2 (5 bases). CDR3 size: 16 residues. Trimming pared 1 base from V and 3 bases from J, leaving 15 bases between. CDR1 SGDLS and CDR2 YYNGEE come from the germline V gene. The chain's CDR3 is CASSVKALLGTDTQYF. The CDR3 nucleotides read TGTGCCAGCAGCGTAAAAGCGTTACTAGGTACAGATACGCAGTATTTT.

J is TRBJ1-4 and V is TRBV7-9; D not certain. The CDR3 totals 15 residues. The germline V and J ends were trimmed by 1 base and 7 bases, with 13 bases remaining between them. Germline CDR1 reads SEHNR; CDR2 reads FQNEAQ (reference sequence). CDR3 nucleotide sequence: TGTGCCAGCAGCTTAGGGGTATTGGAGCGTGAAAAACTGTTTTTT. Amino acid sequence: CASSLGVLEREKLFF.

The chain links TRBV4-2 to TRBJ2-1, with TRBD2 identical over 11 bases. The germline V gene encodes CDR1 LGHNA and CDR2 YNFKEQ. With V trimmed by 0 bases and J by 6 bases, 1 base remained unmatched. The CDR3 consists of 15 residues. The CDR3 protein is CASSQDSGGANEQFF. CDR3 bases: TGTGCCAGCAGCCAAGATAGCGGGGGGGCCAATGAGCAGTTCTTC.

The rearrangement uses TRBV5-1 and TRBJ1-1, with TRBD1 matching over 8 bases. J was trimmed by 4 bases and V by 3 bases; bases with no gene match: 8. Germline V gene lookup returns CDR1 SGHRS and CDR2 YFSETQ. The CDR3 consists of 15 residues. The CDR3 loop reads CASSSTGQGGTEAFF. As DNA, the CDR3 is TGCGCCAGCAGCTCGACCGGACAGGGAGGCACTGAAGCTTTCTTT.

J is TRBJ1-6 and V is TRBV7-3, with D maybe TRBD1 (5 bases). The V and J ends lost 4 bases and 9 bases respectively, with 13 bases between them. Germline values: CDR1 SGHTA, CDR2 FQGTGA. This CDR3 contains 14 residues. CDR3 in amino acids: CASSSQASGSPLHF. CDR3 DNA: TGTGCCAGCAGCTCACAGGCGTCCGGTTCACCCCTCCACTTT.

CDR3 sequence reads: CASRGTAYEQYF. The CDR3 DNA is TGTGCCAGCAGGGGGACAGCCTACGAGCAGTACTTC. V gene TRBV2 combines with J gene TRBJ2-7; 7 bases match TRBD1. Germline trimming cut 6 bases from V and 2 bases from J; bases unmatched to any gene: 1. Looked up from germline, CDR1 is SNHLY and CDR2 is FYNNEI. The CDR3 contains 12 residues.

V is TRBV2 and J is TRBJ1-4; perhaps TRBD1 as D (6 bases). The germline gives CDR1 SNHLY, CDR2 FYNNEI. This CDR3 comprises 13 residues. Trimming cost V 6 bases and J 5 bases, with 10 bases left between them. CDR3 coding DNA: TGTGCCAGCAGGATAGGACAGAATGAAAAACTGTTTTTT. This gives the protein CASRIGQNEKLFF.

The rearrangement joins TRBV30 to TRBJ2-5; D is perhaps TRBD2 (5 bases). Trimming cost V 1 base and J 11 bases, with 14 bases left between them. This CDR3 has 12 residues. CDR1 GTSNPN and CDR2 SVGIG come from the germline V gene (reference sequence). The CDR3 sequence: CAWSGREYVQYF. DNA for the CDR3: TGTGCCTGGAGTGGACGGGAATATGTGCAGTACTTC.

The gene calls are TRBV30 and TRBJ1-4; no clear D. Trimming removed 0 bases at V and 8 bases at J, with 7 bases between. The CDR3 contains 12 residues. Germline V gives CDR1 GTSNPN, CDR2 SVGIG (reference sequence). CDR3 loop: CAWSVLGEKLFF. CDR3 sequence (DNA): TGTGCCTGGAGTGTACTAGGGGAAAAACTGTTTTTT.

The chain couples TRBV10-3 to TRBJ2-5, with D maybe TRBD1 (6 bases). Trimming cost V 6 bases and J 5 bases, with 16 bases left between them. Germline loops: CDR1 ENHRY, CDR2 SYGVKD. There are 14 residues in the CDR3. The chain's CDR3 is CAISPLGAQETQYF. CDR3 bases: TGTGCCATCAGCCCATTGGGGGCTCAGGAGACCCAGTACTTC.

The rearrangement uses TRBV30 and TRBJ1-2; 10 bases are shared with TRBD1. From germline, CDR1 is GTSNPN and CDR2 SVGIG (reference sequence). Trimming at V came to 6 bases and at J to 7 bases, leaving 5 bases not matched to a gene. CDR3 length: 12 amino acids. In nucleotides, the CDR3 is TGTGCCTGCGGACAGGGGGTAGGTGGCTACACCTTC. Translated, it gives CACGQGVGGYTF.

The rearrangement joins TRBV5-1 to TRBJ2-1, with D possibly being TRBD1 (6 bases). Germline V gene lookup returns CDR1 SGHRS and CDR2 YFSETQ. The CDR3 is made up of 14 amino acids. Trimming took 4 bases from V and 8 from J, leaving 16 bases between them. The CDR3 DNA follows: TGCGCCAGCAGCCCCCACAGGGATGGGGATGAGCAGTTCTTC. Translated: CASSPHRDGDEQFF.

This chain joins TRBV27 and TRBJ1-6, with 9 bases identical to TRBD1. Losses at the gene ends were 5 bases for V and 14 bases for J; bases not matched to a gene: 10. Per germline, CDR1 MNHEY and CDR2 SMNVEV (reference sequence). The CDR3 has 14 amino acids. CDR3 sequence (DNA): TGTGCCAGCAGTGTACAGGGGGCTCTTTCTACCCTCCACTTT. It encodes CASSVQGALSTLHF.

The chain couples TRBV5-5 to TRBJ2-5; 8 bases match TRBD2. The CDR3 is 14 residues long. The J segment lost 3 bases and the V segment lost 5 bases, leaving 6 bases of the junction unmatched. CDR1 SGHKS and CDR2 YYEKEE come from the germline V gene (reference sequence). This CDR3 reads CASRLSGVEETQYF. The CDR3 DNA reads TGTGCCAGCAGACTTAGCGGGGTTGAAGAGACCCAGTACTTC.

This clone was seen a few times. The chain is built from TRBV9 and TRBJ2-7, with 7 bases that match TRBD2. The CDR3 sequence is 14 residues long. The J segment lost 3 bases and the V segment lost 4 bases, leaving 7 bases of the junction unmatched. Germline V CDR1 and CDR2: SGDLS, YYNGEE. The CDR3 protein is CASSPWTRDYEQYF. The CDR3 nucleotides read TGTGCCAGCAGCCCCTGGACTAGGGACTACGAGCAGTACTTC.

V gene TRBV5-5 combines with J gene TRBJ2-4; D may be TRBD1 (6 bases). The germline CDR1 and CDR2 sequences are SGHKS and YYEKEE (reference sequence). V was cut by 5 bases and J by 0 bases, with 18 bases left in between. The CDR3 runs 17 residues. The CDR3 DNA follows: TGTGCCAGCAGGAACCCCGGACAGCAACTAGCCAAAAACATTCAGTACTTC. This gives the protein CASRNPGQQLAKNIQYF. The variable domain in full, completed from reference TRBV5-5 and TRBJ2-4, reads DAGVTQSPTHLIKTRGQQVTLRCSPISGHKSVSWYQQVLGQGPQFIFQYYEKEERGRGNFPDRFSARQFPNYSSELNVNALLLGDSALYLCASRNPGQQLAKNIQYFGAGTRLSVL.

This rearrangement joins TRBV19 to TRBJ1-2; possibly TRBD1 for D (6 bases). The CDR3 length is 15 residues. Between the trimmed V and J ends, which lost 1 base and 3 bases, there was a span of 12 bases. Looked up from germline, CDR1 is LNHDA and CDR2 is SQIVND (reference sequence). The CDR3 DNA is TGTGCCAGTAGTATAGGGGGGCGCCTGGACTATGGCTACACCTTC. It specifies CASSIGGRLDYGYTF.

The V call is TRBV19, the J call TRBJ1-1, with a weak D call TRBD1 (6 bases). The V end lost 9 bases, the J end lost 5 bases, and 13 bases lay between the germline ends. Germline assignment: CDR1 LNHDA and CDR2 SQIVND (reference sequence). The CDR3 contains 12 residues. The CDR3 coding sequence is TGTGCCAGCAGGGAGGGGGTGACTGAAGCTTTCTTT. Protein product: CASREGVTEAFF. Full variable domain (outside the CDR3, taken from reference TRBV19 and TRBJ1-1): DGGITQSPKYLFRKEGQNVTLSCEQNLNHDAMYWYRQDPGQGLRLIYYSQIVNDFQKGDIAEGYSVSREKKESFPLTVTSAQKNPTAFYLCASREGVTEAFFGQGTRLTVV.

The chain is built from TRBV28 and TRBJ1-1; 11 nucleotides line up with TRBD1. The V gene's germline CDR1 is MDHEN and CDR2 SYDVKM. The ends lost 6 bases at V and 3 bases at J; junction bases unmatched: 3. The CDR3 spans 14 residues. CDR3 loop: CASRDRGLHTEAFF. The CDR3 bases are TGTGCCAGCAGGGACAGGGGGCTACACACTGAAGCTTTCTTT.

The rearrangement uses TRBV29-1 and TRBJ1-2; D is unresolved. The CDR3 contains 11 residues. Germline CDR1 reads SQVTM; CDR2 reads ANQGSEA. The ends were cut back, 6 bases at V and 2 bases at J, with 7 bases in the middle. The CDR3 is CSVGENYGYTF. The CDR3 DNA sequence: TGCAGCGTGGGCGAGAACTATGGCTACACCTTC.

This clone was counted between two and nine times. The rearrangement uses TRBV5-1 and TRBJ2-5, with D perhaps TRBD2 (6 bases). V dropped 4 bases and J dropped 2 bases, with 9 bases sitting between them. This CDR3 region has 13 residues. Germline V gene data show CDR1 as SGHRS and CDR2 as YFSETQ. The CDR3 loop is CASSLGLQETQYF. DNA of the CDR3: TGCGCCAGCAGCCTGGGACTGCAAGAGACCCAGTACTTC.

About this clone: The sample has other DNA sequences that encode this CDR3 too. J is TRBJ2-2 and V is TRBV4-3; a weak D match, TRBD2 (6 bases). Germline values: CDR1 LGHNA, CDR2 YSLEER. This CDR3 region has 16 residues. V was pared by 4 bases and J by 0 bases, with 12 bases between. CDR3 region: CASSRDLAPNTGELFF. DNA of the CDR3: TGCGCCAGCAGCCGGGATCTAGCGCCGAACACCGGGGAGCTGTTTTTT.